A single T cell receptor beta chain is shown here with its context. Germline lookup yields CDR1 WSHSY and CDR2 SAAADI. This CDR3 region has 16 residues. Trimming cost V 3 bases and J 2 bases; bases outside gene matches: 4. In terms of age and location, participants ranged from roughly 18 to 95 years and lived in approximately 26 US areas. Assay used: immunoSEQ multiplex PCR; TCRdb lists only in-frame clones, some missing. The repertoire holds some 300,000 clones, 90% seen once, with approximately 4% in the top ten. This specimen belongs to a study of blood T cell repertoires in COVID-19. This TCR was sampled from a woman between 18 and 29 years old with acute COVID-19. Sequencing was performed on PBMCs or T cells enriched from blood (not recorded which). The V call is TRBV10-2, the J call TRBJ2-1; 10 nucleotides agree with TRBD1. This CDR3 is CASSDPGTGAYNEQFF. CDR3 bases: TGCGCCAGCAGTGACCCCGGGACAGGGGCCTACAATGAGCAGTTCTTC.